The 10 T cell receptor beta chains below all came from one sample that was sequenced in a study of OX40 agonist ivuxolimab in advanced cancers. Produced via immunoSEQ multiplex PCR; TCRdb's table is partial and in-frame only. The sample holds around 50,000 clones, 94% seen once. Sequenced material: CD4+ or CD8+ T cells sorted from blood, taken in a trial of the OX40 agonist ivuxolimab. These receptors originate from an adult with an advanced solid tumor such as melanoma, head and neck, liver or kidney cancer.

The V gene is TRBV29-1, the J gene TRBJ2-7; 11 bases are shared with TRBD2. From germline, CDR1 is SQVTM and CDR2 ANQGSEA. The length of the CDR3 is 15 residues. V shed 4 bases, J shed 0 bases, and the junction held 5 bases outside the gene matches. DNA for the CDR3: TGCAGCGTTGCCCCCGGGACTAGCGGCTCCTACGAGCAGTACTTC. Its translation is CSVAPGTSGSYEQYF.

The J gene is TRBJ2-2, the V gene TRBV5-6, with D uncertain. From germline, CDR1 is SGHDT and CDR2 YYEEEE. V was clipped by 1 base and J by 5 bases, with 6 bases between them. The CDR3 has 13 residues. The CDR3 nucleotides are TGTGCCAGCAGCTTGTTGGGGACCGGGGAGCTGTTTTTT. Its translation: CASSLLGTGELFF.

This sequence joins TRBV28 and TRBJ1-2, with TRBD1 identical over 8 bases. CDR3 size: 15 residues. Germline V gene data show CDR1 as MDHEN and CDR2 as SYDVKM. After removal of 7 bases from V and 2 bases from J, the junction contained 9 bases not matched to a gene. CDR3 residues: CASNPRQGLNYGYTF. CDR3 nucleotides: TGTGCCAGCAACCCCAGACAGGGGCTCAACTATGGCTACACCTTC.

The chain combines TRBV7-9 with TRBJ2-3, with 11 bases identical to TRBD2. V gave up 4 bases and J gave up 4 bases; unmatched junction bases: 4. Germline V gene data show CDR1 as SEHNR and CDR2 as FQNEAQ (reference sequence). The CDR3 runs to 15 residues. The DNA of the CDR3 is TGTGCCAGCAGCTCAGGACTAGCGGGCCCAGATACGCAGTATTTT. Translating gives CASSSGLAGPDTQYF.

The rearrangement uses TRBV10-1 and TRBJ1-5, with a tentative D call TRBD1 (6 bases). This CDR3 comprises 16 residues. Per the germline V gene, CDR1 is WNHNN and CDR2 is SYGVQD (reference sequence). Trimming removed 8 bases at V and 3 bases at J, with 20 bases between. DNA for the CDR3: TGCGCCAGCTATGGGTGTTACAGGGTCAACAATCAGCCCCAGCATTTT. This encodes CASYGCYRVNNQPQHF.

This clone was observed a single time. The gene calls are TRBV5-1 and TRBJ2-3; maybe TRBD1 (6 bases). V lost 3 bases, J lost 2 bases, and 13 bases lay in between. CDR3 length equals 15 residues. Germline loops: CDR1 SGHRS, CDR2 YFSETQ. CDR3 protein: CASSSQGRSTDTQYF. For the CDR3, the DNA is TGCGCCAGCAGCTCTCAGGGGCGCTCCACAGATACGCAGTATTTT.

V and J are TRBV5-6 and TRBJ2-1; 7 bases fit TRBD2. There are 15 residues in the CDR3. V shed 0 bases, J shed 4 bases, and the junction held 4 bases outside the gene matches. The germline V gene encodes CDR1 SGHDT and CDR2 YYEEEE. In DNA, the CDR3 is TGTGCCAGCAGCTTGGAAGGTAGCGGGTACAATGAGCAGTTCTTC. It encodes CASSLEGSGYNEQFF.

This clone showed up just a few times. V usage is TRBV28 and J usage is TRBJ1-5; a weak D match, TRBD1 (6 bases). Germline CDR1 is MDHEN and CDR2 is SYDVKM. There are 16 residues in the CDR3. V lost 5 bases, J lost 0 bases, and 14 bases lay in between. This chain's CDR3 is CASSTPGQYSNQPQHF. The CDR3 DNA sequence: TGTGCCAGCAGTACCCCGGGACAATATAGCAATCAGCCCCAGCATTTT.

CDR3 bases: TGTGCCAGCAGTGAAAACTGGGGTGGGGGGCGCAATCAGCCCCAGCATTTT. Protein product: CASSENWGGGRNQPQHF. The chain is built from TRBV6-1 and TRBJ1-5, with D perhaps TRBD1 (6 bases). This CDR3 has 17 amino acids. CDR1 is MNHNS and CDR2 is SASEGT in the germline V gene. Trimming shortened V by 2 bases and J by 2 bases, and 16 bases separated the two germline ends.

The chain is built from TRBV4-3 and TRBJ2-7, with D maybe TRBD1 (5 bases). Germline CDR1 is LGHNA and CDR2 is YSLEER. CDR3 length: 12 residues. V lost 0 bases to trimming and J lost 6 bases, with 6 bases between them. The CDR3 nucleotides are TGCGCCAGCAGCCAAGATGGGGCCGAGCAGTACTTC. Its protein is CASSQDGAEQYF.